This is a list of T cell receptor beta chains from one sample in a study of post-analysis software for immune sequencing data. Using its own MiXCR run on the PCR reads, TCRdb lists one record per CDR3 protein. The repertoire holds under 650,000 distinct CDR3 sequences, with roughly two fifths as singletons. Sequencing was done on a sample of blood. These receptors came from a girl under 18 with multiple sclerosis. Each CDR3 is given without its conserved first and last residue. Fields, in order: V gene, clone size, CDR3 protein. Only some rows state a clone size, as once, few, many or a class for expanded clones.

v_gene: TRBV28
abundance: few
CDR3aa: ASHSQGTIAKNIQY

v_gene: TRBV10-1
abundance: few
CDR3aa: ASSGTGLADNEQF

v_gene: TRBV4-2
abundance: few
CDR3aa: ASSQVRDSPLH

v_gene: TRBV29-1
abundance: few
CDR3aa: SVEGEGTSGNYEQY

v_gene: TRBV29-1
abundance: .
CDR3aa: SVAAWDTEAF

v_gene: TRBV5-1
abundance: few
CDR3aa: ASSLGQGKETQY

v_gene: TRBV12-3/TRBV12-4
abundance: .
CDR3aa: ASTRTGISYGYT

v_gene: TRBV12-3/TRBV12-4
abundance: few
CDR3aa: ASSGGLAGNEQY

v_gene: TRBV24-1
abundance: few
CDR3aa: ATSDSPGRQPDTQY

v_gene: TRBV29-1
abundance: few
CDR3aa: SVEGRAGVYNEQF